The text below deals with one TCR beta chain. The target antigen is unknown. This table comes from immunoSEQ multiplex PCR, and its TCRdb copy is limited to in-frame clones, with some not included. The table has roughly 250,000 clones, roughly 74% seen once. The data derive from a study of cytotoxic CD8 clonotypes in ibrutinib-treated CLL. Across the whole study: There were 10 to 11 relapsed/refractory patients and approximately 16 treatment-naive patients, and under 18 were IGHV unmutated. Response sampling came at median approximately a year of treatment, ranging roughly 6 to 36 months. Study results and limitations: Patients had baseline clonality above age-matched healthy donors, and this clonality moved with circulating CD8+ T-cell counts.

The clonotype originates from a human donor with chronic lymphocytic leukemia. The material was PBMCs, obtained after 24 months of ibrutinib treatment.

The CDR3 region has the DNA TGTGCCAGCCGCCCGCCCGGGACAGGGGTCATTGGGGCCAACGTCCTGACTTTC. Its protein is CASRPPGTGVIGANVLTF. V and J are TRBV7-9 and TRBJ2-6; 10 nucleotides align to TRBD1. Germline CDR1 and CDR2: SEHNR and FQNEAQ (reference sequence). The junction had 13 bases not matched to a gene; V was cut back by 8 bases and J by 3 bases. This CDR3 contains 18 residues.